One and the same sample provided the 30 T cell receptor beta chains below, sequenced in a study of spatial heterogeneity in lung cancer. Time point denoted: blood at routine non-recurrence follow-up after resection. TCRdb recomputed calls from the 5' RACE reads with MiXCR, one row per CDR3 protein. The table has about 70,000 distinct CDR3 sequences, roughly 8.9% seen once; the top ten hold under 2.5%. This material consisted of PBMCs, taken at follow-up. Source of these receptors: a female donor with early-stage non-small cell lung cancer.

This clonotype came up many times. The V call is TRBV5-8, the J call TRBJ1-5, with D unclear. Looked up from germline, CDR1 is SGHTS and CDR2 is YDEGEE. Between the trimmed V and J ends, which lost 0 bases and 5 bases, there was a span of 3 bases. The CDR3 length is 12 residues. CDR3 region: CASSLGDQPQHF. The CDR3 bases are TGTGCCAGCAGCTTGGGAGATCAGCCCCAGCATTTT.

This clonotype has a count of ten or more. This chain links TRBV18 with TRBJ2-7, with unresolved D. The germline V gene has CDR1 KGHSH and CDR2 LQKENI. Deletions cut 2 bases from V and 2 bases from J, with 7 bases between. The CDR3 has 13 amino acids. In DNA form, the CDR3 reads TGTGCCAGCTCACCAGGGCCAGCCTACGAGCAGTACTTC. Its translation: CASSPGPAYEQYF.

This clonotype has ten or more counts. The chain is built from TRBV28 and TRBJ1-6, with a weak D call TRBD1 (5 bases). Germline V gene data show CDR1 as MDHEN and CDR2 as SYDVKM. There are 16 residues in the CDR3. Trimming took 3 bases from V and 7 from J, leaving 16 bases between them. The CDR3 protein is CASSFLWGSVNSPLHF. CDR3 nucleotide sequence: TGTGCCAGCAGTTTTTTATGGGGCTCGGTAAATTCACCCCTCCACTTT.

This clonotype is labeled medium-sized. CDR3 in DNA: TGTGCCAGTAGAAAGACTAGCGGCACAGATACGCAGTATTTT. Translating gives CASRKTSGTDTQYF. J is TRBJ2-3 and V is TRBV7-2; 8 bases align to TRBD2. V was pared by 9 bases and J by 1 base, with 6 bases of the junction left unmatched. The germline CDR1 and CDR2 sequences are SGHTA and FQGNSA. This CDR3 comprises 14 residues. Combining the CDR3 with reference TRBV7-2 and TRBJ2-3 gives the whole variable domain GAGVSQSPSNKVTEKGKDVELRCDPISGHTALYWYRQSLGQGLEFLIYFQGNSAPDKSGLPSDRFSAERTGGSVSTLTIQRTQQEDSAVYLCASRKTSGTDTQYFGPGTRLTVL.

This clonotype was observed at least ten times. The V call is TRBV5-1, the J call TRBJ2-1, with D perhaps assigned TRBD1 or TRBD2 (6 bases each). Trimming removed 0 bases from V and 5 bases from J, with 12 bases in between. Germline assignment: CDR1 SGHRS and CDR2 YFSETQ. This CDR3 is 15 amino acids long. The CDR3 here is CASSLEGGPHNEQFF. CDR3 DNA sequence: TGCGCCAGCAGCTTGGAGGGGGGTCCACACAATGAGCAGTTCTTC. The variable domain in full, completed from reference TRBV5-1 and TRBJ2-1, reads KAGVTQTPRYLIKTRGQQVTLSCSPISGHRSVSWYQQTPGQGLQFLFEYFSETQRNKGNFPGRFSGRQFSNSRSEMNVSTLELGDSALYLCASSLEGGPHNEQFFGPGTRLTVL.

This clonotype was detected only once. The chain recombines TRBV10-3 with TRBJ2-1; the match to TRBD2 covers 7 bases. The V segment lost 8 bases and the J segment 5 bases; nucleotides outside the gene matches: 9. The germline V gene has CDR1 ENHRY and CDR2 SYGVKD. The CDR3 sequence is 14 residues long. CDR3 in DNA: TGTGCCATCTCCCCGCGGCTAGCGGACAATGAGCAGTTCTTC. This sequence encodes CAISPRLADNEQFF.

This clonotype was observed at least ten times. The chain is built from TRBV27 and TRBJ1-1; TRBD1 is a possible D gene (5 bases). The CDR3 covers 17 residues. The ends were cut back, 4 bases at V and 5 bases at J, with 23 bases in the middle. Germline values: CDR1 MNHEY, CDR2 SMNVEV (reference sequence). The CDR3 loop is CASSSTWIRARGTEAFF. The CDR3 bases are TGTGCCAGCAGTTCCACCTGGATCAGGGCAAGAGGGACTGAAGCTTTCTTT.

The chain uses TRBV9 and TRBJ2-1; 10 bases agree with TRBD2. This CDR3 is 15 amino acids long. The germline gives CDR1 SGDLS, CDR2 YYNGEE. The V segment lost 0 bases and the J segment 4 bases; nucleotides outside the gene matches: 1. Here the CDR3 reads CASSVGTSGYNEQFF. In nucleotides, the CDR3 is TGTGCCAGCAGCGTAGGGACTAGCGGTTACAATGAGCAGTTCTTC.

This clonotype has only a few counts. The CDR3 DNA reads TGCGCCAGCAGTGATCCGGGCGGGAGGGGTATCTACGAGCAGTACTTC. This codes for CASSDPGGRGIYEQYF. J is TRBJ2-7 and V is TRBV10-2; 9 bases are shared with TRBD2. This CDR3 has 16 amino acids. V shed 3 bases and J 3 bases; nucleotides not matched to a gene: 9. Germline values: CDR1 WSHSY, CDR2 SAAADI.

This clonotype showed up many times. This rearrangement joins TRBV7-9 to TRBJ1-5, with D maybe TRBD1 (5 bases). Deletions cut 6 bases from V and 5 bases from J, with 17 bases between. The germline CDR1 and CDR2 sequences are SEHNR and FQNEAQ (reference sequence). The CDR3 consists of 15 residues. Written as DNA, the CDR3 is TGTGCCAGCAGTTCTATGGGGGGGTCTCATCAGCCCCAGCATTTT. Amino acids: CASSSMGGSHQPQHF.

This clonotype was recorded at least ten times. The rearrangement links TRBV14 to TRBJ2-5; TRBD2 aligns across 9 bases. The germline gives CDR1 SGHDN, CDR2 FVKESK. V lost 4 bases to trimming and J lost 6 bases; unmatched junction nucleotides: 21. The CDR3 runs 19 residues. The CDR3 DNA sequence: TGTGCCAGCAGCCTTGGTTGCGGGAGGGTTGAGATCCGAAAGAAGACCCAGTACTTC. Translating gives CASSLGCGRVEIRKKTQYF. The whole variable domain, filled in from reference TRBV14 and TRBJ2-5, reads EAGVTQFPSHSVIEKGQTVTLRCDPISGHDNLYWYRRVMGKEIKFLLHFVKESKQDESGMPNNRFLAERTGGTYSTLKVQPAELEDSGVYFCASSLGCGRVEIRKKTQYFGPGTRLLVL.

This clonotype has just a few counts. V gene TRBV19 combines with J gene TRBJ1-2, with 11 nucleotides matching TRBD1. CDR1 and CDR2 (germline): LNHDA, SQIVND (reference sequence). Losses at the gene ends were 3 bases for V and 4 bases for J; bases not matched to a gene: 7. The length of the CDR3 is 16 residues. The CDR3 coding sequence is TGTGCCAGTAGTATTCCCCCGGGACAGGGGGTCTATGGCTACACCTTC. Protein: CASSIPPGQGVYGYTF.

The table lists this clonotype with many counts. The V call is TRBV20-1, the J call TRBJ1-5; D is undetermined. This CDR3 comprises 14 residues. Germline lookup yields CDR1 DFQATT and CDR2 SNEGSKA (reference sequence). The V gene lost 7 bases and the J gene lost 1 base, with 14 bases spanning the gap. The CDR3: CSDPPDGSNQPQHF. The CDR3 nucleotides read TGCAGTGACCCCCCGGATGGGAGCAATCAGCCCCAGCATTTT.

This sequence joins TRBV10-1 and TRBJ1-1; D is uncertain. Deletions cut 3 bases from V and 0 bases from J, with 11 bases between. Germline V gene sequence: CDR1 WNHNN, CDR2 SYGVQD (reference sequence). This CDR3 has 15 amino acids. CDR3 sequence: CASSERASMNTEAFF. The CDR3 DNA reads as TGCGCCAGCAGTGAACGGGCCTCCATGAACACTGAAGCTTTCTTT.

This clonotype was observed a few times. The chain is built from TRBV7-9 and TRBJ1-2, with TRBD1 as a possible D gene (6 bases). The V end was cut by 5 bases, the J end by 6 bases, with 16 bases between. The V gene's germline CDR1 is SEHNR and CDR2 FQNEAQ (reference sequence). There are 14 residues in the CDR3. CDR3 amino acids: CASSPDRRGDGYTF. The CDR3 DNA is TGTGCCAGCAGCCCCGACAGGAGAGGCGATGGCTACACCTTC.

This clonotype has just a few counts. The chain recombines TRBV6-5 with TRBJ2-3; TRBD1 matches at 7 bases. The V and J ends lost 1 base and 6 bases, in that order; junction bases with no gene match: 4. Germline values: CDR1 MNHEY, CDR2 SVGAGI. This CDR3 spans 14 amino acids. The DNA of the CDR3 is TGTGCCAGCAGTTACTTCGGACAGGCCGATACGCAGTATTTT. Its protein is CASSYFGQADTQYF.

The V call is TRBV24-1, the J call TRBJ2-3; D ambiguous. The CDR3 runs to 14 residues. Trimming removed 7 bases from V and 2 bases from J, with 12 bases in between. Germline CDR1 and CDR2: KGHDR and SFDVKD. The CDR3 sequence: CATRFRLNTDTQYF. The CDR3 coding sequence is TGTGCCACCAGGTTTAGGCTCAACACAGATACGCAGTATTTT.

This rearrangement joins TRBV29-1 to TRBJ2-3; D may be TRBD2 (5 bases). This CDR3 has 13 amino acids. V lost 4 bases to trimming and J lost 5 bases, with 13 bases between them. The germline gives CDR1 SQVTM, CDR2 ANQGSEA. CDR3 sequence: CSVGGGGGDTQYF. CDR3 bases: TGCAGCGTTGGAGGCGGAGGAGGAGATACGCAGTATTTT.

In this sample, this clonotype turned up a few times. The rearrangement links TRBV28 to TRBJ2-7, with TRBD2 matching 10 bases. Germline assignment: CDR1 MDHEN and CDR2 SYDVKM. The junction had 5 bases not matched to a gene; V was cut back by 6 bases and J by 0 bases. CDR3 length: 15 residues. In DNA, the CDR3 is TGTGCCAGCAGCTCCCTAGCGGGGGACTCCTACGAGCAGTACTTC. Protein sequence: CASSSLAGDSYEQYF.

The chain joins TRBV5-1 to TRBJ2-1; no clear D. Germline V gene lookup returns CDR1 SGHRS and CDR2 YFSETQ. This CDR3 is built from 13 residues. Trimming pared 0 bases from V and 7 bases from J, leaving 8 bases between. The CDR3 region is CASSLVLGNEQFF. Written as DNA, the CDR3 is TGCGCCAGCAGCTTGGTGCTTGGGAATGAGCAGTTCTTC.

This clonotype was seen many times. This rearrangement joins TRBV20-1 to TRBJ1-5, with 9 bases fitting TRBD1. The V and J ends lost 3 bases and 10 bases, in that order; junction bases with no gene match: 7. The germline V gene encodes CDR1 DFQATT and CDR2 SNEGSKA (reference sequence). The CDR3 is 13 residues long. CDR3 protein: CSARAGTGSPQHF. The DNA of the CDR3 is TGCAGTGCTAGGGCCGGGACAGGGTCTCCCCAGCATTTT.

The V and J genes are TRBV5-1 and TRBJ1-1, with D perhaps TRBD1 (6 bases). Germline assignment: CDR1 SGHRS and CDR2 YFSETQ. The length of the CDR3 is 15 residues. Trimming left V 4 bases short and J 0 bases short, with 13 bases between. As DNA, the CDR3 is TGCGCCAGCAGCCGGCAGACAGGTATGAACACTGAAGCTTTCTTT. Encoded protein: CASSRQTGMNTEAFF.

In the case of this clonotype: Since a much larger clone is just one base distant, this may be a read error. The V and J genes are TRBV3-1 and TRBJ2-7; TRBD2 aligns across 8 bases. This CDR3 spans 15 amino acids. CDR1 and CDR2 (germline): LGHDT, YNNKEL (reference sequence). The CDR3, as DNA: TGTGCCAACAGCCCTGGGGTAGCGGGATCCTACGAGCAGTACTTC. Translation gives CANSPGVAGSYEQYF.

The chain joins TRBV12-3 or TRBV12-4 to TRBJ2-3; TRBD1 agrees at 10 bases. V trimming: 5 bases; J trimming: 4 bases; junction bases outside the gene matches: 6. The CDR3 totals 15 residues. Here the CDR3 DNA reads TGTGCCAGCAGTGTCCGGGACAGGGGCCCAGATACGCAGTATTTT. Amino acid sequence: CASSVRDRGPDTQYF.

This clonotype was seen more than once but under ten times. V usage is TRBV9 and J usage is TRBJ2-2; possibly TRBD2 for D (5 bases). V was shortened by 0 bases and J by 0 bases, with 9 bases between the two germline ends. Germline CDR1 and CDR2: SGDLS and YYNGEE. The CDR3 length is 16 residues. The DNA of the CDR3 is TGTGCCAGCAGCGTAGTGCGGGTACCGAACACCGGGGAGCTGTTTTTT. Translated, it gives CASSVVRVPNTGELFF.

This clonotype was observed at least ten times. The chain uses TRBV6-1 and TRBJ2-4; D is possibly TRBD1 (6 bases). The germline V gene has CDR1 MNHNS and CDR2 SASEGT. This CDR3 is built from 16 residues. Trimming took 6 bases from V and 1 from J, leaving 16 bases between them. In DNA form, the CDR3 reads TGTGCCAGCAGCTACCAAACAGGGTCGGCCAAAAACATTCAGTACTTC. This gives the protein CASSYQTGSAKNIQYF.

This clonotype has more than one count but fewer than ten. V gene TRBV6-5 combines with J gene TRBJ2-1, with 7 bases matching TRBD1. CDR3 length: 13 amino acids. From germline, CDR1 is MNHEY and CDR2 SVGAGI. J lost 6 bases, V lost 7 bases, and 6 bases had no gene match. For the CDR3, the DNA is TGTGCCAGCATGCGGACAGGAGGCAATGAGCAGTTCTTC. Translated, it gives CASMRTGGNEQFF.

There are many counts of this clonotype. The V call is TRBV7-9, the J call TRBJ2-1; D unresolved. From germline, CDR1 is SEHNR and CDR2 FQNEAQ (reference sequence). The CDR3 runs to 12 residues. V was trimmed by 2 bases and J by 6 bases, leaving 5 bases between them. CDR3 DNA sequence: TGTGCCAGCAGCTTATGGCCCAATGAGCAGTTCTTC. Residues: CASSLWPNEQFF.

The CDR3 protein is CASSQGGGNEQFF. The DNA of the CDR3 is TGTGCCAGCAGCCAAGGGGGGGGGAATGAGCAGTTCTTC. V is TRBV3-1 and J is TRBJ2-1, with 7 bases identical to TRBD2. The CDR3 contains 13 residues. The J segment lost 7 bases and the V segment lost 1 base, leaving 1 base of the junction unmatched. Germline V gene lookup returns CDR1 LGHDT and CDR2 YNNKEL (reference sequence).

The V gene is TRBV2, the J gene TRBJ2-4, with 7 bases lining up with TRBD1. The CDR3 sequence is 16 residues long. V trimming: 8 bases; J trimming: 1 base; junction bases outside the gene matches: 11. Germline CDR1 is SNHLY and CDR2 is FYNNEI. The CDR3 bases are TGTGCCAGCGTCCAGGGCCAGGGGGTGGCCAAAAACATTCAGTACTTC. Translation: CASVQGQGVAKNIQYF.